This entry concerns a single TCR beta chain. What it recognizes is unknown. The data were taken from a study of OX40 agonist ivuxolimab in advanced cancers. The wider study: Aged roughly 23 to 79 with a mean of approximately 60 years, they were about 78% male. Broader study findings: CD4+ and CD8+ T cells in blood underwent clonal expansion by week 6 at 0.1 to 3.0 mg/kg. Average numbers of expanded clones were greater in CD8+ T cells than in CD4+.

The assay was immunoSEQ multiplex PCR, and TCRdb's table has in-frame clones only and misses some. The data contain roughly 83,000 clones, approximately 84% of them seen just once; the ten biggest clones take up about 7%. The germline CDR1 and CDR2 sequences are SNHLY and FYNNEI. V was trimmed by 4 bases and J by 4 bases, leaving 21 bases between them. The CDR3 totals 17 residues. The rearrangement uses TRBV2 and TRBJ2-3, with D possibly being TRBD1 or TRBD2 (6 bases each). The TCR comes from an adult with an advanced solid tumor such as melanoma, head and neck, liver or kidney cancer. The source was CD4+ or CD8+ T cells sorted from blood, collected in a trial of the OX40 agonist ivuxolimab. The CDR3 here is CASSGLGGFTQPDTQYF. CDR3 nucleotide sequence: TGTGCCAGCAGTGGACTCGGGGGCTTTACCCAGCCAGATACGCAGTATTTT.